This T cell receptor beta chain stems from a study of blood T cells in healthy people across ages. The wider study: Template-switching capture recovered about one barcoded beta molecule per two T cells.

Germline V lookup: CDR1 LGHDT, CDR2 YNNKEL (reference sequence). The V end was cut by 4 bases, the J end by 7 bases, with 13 bases between. The CDR3 extends over 13 amino acids. Next came a second PCR, run for about 6 to 11 cycles, which used a sample-barcoded 5' primer along with a J-beta primer mix. A single record per CDR3 protein comes from TCRdb applying MiXCR to the 5' RACE reads. The table records 1.5 million to 2 million distinct CDR3 sequences, approximately 30% of them present only once. Worth noting for this clonotype: Its cognate antigen is unknown.

Broader study findings: Any conclusive comparison of naive versus antigen-experienced cells was prevented by using unsorted PBMCs.

The sequence derives from a woman aged 25-40 years in good health. This rearrangement joins TRBV3-1 to TRBJ1-2; D is unresolved. What was sequenced was blood. The CDR3 sequence is CASSLDTGSGYTF. The DNA for the CDR3 is TGTGCCAGCAGCCTCGATACGGGATCTGGCTACACCTTC.